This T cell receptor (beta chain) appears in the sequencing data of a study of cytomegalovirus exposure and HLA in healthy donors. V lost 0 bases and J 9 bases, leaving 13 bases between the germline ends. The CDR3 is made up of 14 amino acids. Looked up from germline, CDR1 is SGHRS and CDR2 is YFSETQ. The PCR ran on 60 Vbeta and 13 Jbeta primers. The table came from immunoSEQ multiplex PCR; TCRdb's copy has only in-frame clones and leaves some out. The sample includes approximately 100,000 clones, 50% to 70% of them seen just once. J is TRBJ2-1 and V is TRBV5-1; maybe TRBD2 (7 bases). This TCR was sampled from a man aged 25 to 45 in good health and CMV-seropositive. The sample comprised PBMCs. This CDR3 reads CASSLDREGSEQFF. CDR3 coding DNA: TGCGCCAGCAGCTTGGACAGGGAGGGGAGTGAGCAGTTCTTC.